This T cell receptor (beta chain) appears in the sequencing data of a study of long-term antiretroviral therapy in people with HIV. Study results and caveats: ART adherence, viral resistance and therapy changes were undocumented.

At survey level, the immunoSEQ assay was run in its v3.0 version. Profiled with immunoSEQ multiplex PCR; TCRdb holds only in-frame clones, not every one. The sample has about 25,000 clones; just over 85% are singletons. In regard to this clone: Its target is unknown.

Germline CDR1 SEHNR, CDR2 FQNEAQ (reference sequence). With 5 bases clipped from V and 9 bases from J, the junction kept 7 bases outside the gene matches. The CDR3 covers 13 residues. The clonotype originates from a man aged 50 to 60 with HIV. The gene calls are TRBV7-9 and TRBJ1-1; TRBD1 matches at 9 bases. This sample comprised unsorted PBMCs, obtained 1.2 years after starting antiretroviral therapy. Written as DNA, the CDR3 is TGTGCCAGCAGCCTCGGACAGGGGAGTAAAGCTTTCTTT. Protein: CASSLGQGSKAFF.